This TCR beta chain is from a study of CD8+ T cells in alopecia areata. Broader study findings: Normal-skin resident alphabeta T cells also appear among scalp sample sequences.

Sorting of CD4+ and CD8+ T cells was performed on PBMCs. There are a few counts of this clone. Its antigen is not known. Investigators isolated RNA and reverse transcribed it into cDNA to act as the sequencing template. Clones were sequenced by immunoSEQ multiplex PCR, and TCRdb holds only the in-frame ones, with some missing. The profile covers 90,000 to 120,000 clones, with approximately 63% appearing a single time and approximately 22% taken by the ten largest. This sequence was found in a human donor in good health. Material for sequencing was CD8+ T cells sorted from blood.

In DNA form, the CDR3 reads TGTGCCAGCAGCTTGAGGTCCTACGAGCAGTACTTC. Residues: CASSLRSYEQYF. The V call is TRBV13, the J call TRBJ2-7; D remains unclear. The ends were cut back, 3 bases at V and 1 base at J, with 4 bases in the middle. The CDR3 totals 12 residues. The germline V gene has CDR1 PRHDT and CDR2 FYEKMQ (reference sequence).